Detailed here is one TCR beta chain. What it binds is unknown. The sample is drawn from a study of cytomegalovirus exposure and HLA in healthy donors. This donor's CMV serostatus is unrecorded. Study conclusions and caveats: Later analysis identified a missense DCLRE1C variant that was linked to TCR beta V- and J-gene trimming. Earlier findings revealed that most TCR beta V segments proved productive either about 87% or about 30% of the time. A reported reduction in N-insertions relative to the 666-donor mean was seen in an Asian-associated ancestry cluster in a later analysis.

Germline V gene lookup returns CDR1 SNHLY and CDR2 FYNNEI. The CDR3 is 16 residues long. V lost 3 bases and J 5 bases, leaving 14 bases between the germline ends. A multiplex PCR was run with 60 Vbeta primers and 13 Jbeta primers. Clones were sequenced by immunoSEQ multiplex PCR, and TCRdb holds only the in-frame ones, with some missing. The sample lists over 130,000 clones; around 75% were seen once. The sequenced material came from PBMCs. The sequence was obtained from a human donor in good health. The genes are TRBV2 and TRBJ1-6; no reliable D call. Here the CDR3 reads CASSDYVDGDNSPLHF. DNA for the CDR3: TGTGCCAGCAGTGATTACGTAGACGGGGATAATTCACCCCTCCACTTT.